This TCR beta chain was sequenced during a study of CD8+ T cells in alopecia areata. Whole-study context: Among treated patients, severity was scored by affected scalp area percentage. Study-wide results and caveats: TCR sharing across patients was less clear than in mice, possibly HLA-related.

In its sample, this clone was seen a few times. Its cognate antigen is unknown. Germline trimming cut 1 base from V and 9 bases from J; bases unmatched to any gene: 6. Germline V lookup: CDR1 LNHDA, CDR2 SQIVND (reference sequence). There are 15 residues in the CDR3. Sample treatment: oral pan-JAK inhibitor, 5-10 mg twice daily. Extracted RNA was reverse transcribed into cDNA, the sequencing template. The table came from immunoSEQ multiplex PCR; TCRdb's copy has only in-frame clones and leaves some out. The table lists more than 90,000 clones, roughly three fifths of them singletons. The clonotype was recovered from a human donor with alopecia areata. Specimen: CD8+ T cells sorted from blood, collected at approximately week 55, from a patient treated with tofacitinib. J is TRBJ2-4 and V is TRBV19; 10 nucleotides align to TRBD1. The CDR3 loop is CASSIAGTGVIIQYF. CDR3 DNA sequence: TGTGCCAGTAGTATAGCCGGGACAGGGGTTATCATTCAGTACTTC.